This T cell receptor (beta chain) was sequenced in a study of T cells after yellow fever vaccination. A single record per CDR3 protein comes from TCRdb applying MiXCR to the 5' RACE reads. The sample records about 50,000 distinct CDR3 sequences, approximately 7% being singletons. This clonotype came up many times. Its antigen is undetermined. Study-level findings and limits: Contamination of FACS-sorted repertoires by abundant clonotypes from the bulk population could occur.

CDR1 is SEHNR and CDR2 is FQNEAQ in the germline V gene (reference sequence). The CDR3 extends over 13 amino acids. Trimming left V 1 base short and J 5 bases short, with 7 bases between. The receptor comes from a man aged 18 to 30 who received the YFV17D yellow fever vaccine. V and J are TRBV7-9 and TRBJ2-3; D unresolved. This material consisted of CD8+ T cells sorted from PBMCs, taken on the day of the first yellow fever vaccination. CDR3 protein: CASSLGAGDTQYF. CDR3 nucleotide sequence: TGTGCCAGCAGCTTAGGGGCCGGAGATACGCAGTATTTT.